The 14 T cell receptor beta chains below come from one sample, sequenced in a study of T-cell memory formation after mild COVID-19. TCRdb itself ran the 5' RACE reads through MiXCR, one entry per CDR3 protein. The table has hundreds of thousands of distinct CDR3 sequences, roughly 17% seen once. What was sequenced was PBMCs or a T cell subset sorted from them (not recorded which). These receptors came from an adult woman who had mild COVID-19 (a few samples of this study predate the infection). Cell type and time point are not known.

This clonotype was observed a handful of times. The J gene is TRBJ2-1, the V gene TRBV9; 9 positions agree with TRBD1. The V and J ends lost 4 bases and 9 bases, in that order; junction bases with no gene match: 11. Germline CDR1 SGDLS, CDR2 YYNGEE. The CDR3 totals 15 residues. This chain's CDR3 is CASSSTGTGLSEQFF. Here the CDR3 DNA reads TGTGCCAGCAGCTCCACCGGGACAGGGCTTAGTGAGCAGTTCTTC.

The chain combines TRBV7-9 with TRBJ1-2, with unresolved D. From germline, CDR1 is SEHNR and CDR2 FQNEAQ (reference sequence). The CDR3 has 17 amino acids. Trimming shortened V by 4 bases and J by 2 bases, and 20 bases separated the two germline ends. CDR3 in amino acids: CASSSLRAGTENYGYTF. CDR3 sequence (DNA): TGTGCCAGCAGCTCGTTAAGGGCGGGAACAGAAAACTATGGCTACACCTTC.

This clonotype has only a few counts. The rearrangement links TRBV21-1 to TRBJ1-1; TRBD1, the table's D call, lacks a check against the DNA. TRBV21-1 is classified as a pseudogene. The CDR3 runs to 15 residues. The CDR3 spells CASSKGRWTDTEAFF. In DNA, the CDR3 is TGTGCCAGCAGCAAAGGGAGGTGGACAGATACTGAAGCTTTCTTT.

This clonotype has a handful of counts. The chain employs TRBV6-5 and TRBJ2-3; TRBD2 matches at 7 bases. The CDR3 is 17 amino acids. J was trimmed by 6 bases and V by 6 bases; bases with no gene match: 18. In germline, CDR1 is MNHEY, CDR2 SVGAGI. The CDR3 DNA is TGTGCCAGCAGCCAGCAATTCGTAGCGGTGGGGGGGGATACGCAGTATTTT. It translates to CASSQQFVAVGGDTQYF.

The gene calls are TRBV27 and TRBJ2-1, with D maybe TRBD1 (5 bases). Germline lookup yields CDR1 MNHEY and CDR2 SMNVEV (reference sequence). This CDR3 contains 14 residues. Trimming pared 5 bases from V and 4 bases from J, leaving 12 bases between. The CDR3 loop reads CASSKVGPYNEQFF. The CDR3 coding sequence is TGTGCCAGCAGTAAGGTGGGGCCTTACAATGAGCAGTTCTTC.

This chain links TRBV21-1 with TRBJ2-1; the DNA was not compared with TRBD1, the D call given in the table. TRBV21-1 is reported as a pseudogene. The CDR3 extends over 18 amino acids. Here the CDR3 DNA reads TGTGCCAGCAGCACAGAAACGAGGACAGGGGGTTCCTACAATGAGCAGTTCTTC. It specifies CASSTETRTGGSYNEQFF.

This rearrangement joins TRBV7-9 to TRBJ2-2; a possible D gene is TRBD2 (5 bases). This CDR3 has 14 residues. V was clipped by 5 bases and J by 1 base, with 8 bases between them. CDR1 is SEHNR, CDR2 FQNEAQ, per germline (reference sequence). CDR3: CASSPRENTGELFF. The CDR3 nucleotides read TGTGCCAGCAGCCCGAGGGAGAACACCGGGGAGCTGTTTTTT.

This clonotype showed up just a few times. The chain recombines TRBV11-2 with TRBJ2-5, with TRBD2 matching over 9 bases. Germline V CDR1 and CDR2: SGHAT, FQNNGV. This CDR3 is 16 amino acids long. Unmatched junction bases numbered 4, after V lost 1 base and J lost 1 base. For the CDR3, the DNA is TGTGCCAGCAGCTTAGGGAGCGGGAGGTTCCAAGAGACCCAGTACTTC. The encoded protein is CASSLGSGRFQETQYF.

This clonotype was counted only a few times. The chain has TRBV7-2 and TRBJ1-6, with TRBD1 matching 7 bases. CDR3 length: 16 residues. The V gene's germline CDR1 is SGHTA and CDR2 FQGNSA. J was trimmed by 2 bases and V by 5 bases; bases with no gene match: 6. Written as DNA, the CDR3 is TGTGCCAGCAGCCGACAGGGAATAACCTATAATTCACCCCTCCACTTT. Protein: CASSRQGITYNSPLHF.

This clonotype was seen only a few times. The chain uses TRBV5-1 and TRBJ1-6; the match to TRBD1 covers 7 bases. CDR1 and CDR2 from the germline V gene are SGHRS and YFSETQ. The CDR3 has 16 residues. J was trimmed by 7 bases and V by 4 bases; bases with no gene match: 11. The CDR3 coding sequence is TGCGCCAGCAGCCTCTCCGCGACAGGGCTCAATTCACCCCTCCACTTT. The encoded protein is CASSLSATGLNSPLHF.

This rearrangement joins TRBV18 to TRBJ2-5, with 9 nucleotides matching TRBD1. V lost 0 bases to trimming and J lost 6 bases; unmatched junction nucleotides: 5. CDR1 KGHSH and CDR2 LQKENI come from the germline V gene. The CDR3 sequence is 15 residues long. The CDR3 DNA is TGTGCCAGCTCACCACCCGGACAGGGGATGAAGACCCAGTACTTC. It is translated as CASSPPGQGMKTQYF.

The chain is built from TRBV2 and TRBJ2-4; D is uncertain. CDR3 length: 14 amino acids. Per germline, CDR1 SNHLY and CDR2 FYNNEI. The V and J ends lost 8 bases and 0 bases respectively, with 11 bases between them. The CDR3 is CASYPGLAKNIQYF. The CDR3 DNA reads TGTGCCAGCTATCCTGGGCTAGCCAAAAACATTCAGTACTTC.

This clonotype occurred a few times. This chain's CDR3 is CASSQAWTSGSTDTQYF. CDR3 sequence (DNA): TGTGCCAGCAGCCAAGCCTGGACTAGCGGCAGCACAGATACGCAGTATTTT. The genes are TRBV3-1 and TRBJ2-3; the match to TRBD2 covers 10 bases. V gave up 1 base and J gave up 0 bases; unmatched junction bases: 4. CDR1 and CDR2 from the germline V gene are LGHDT and YNNKEL (reference sequence). The CDR3 has 17 amino acids.

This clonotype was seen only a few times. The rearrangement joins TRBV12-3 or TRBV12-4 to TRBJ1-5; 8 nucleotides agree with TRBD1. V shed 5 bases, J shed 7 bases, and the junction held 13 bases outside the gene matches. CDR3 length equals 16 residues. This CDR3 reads CASSRAPAGGQQPQHF. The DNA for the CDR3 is TGTGCCAGCAGTCGGGCCCCGGCAGGGGGCCAACAGCCCCAGCATTTT.